This record concerns one T cell receptor (beta chain) sequence. Its specificity is unknown. This record comes from a study of vaccination and CD4 T cells after COVID-19. Across the whole study: From HCoV-229E, HCoV-OC43, HCoV-NL63 and SARS-CoV-2, overlapping spike peptides were used to stimulate the cells. Researchers treated control cultures with a CEFX pool, an HIV-1 Nef pool, or no peptide.

CDR3 length equals 12 residues. V was shortened by 4 bases and J by 6 bases, with 6 bases between the two germline ends. Germline values: CDR1 SNHLY, CDR2 FYNNEI. The Oncomine TCR Beta short-read assay sequenced DNA from cultured CD4+ T cells. Cultures of CD4+ T cells served as the source for extracting genomic DNA. From the PCR reads, TCRdb called clonotypes with MiXCR, one entry per CDR3 protein. The data show about 9,400 distinct CDR3 sequences, with roughly a third seen just once and more than 20% held by the top ten. The treatment here: roughly 11-day PBMC culture with coronavirus spike peptide pools or control peptides (ViraFEST assay). The unexposed donor provided CD4+ T cells, which were taken before the COVID-19 pandemic (2011-2018).

V usage is TRBV2 and J usage is TRBJ2-2, with D unclear. Specimen: CD4+ T cells from blood, cultured in vitro. This receptor was identified in a human donor in good health. The CDR3, as DNA: TGTGCCAGCAGTGGTACGGCCGGGGAGCTGTTTTTT. This translates into CASSGTAGELFF.